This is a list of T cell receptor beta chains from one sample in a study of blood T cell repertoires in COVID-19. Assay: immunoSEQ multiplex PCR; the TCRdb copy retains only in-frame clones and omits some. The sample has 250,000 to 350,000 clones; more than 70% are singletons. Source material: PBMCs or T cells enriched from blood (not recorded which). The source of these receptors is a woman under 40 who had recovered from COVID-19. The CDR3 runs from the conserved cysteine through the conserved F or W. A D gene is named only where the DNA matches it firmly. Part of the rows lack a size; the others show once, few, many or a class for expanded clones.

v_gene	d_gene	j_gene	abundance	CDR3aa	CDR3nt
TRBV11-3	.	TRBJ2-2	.	CASSRVAGELFF	TGTGCCAGCAGCCGAGTTGCCGGGGAGCTGTTTTTT
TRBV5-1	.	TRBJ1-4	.	CASSLGPAGEANEKLFF	TGCGCCAGCAGCTTGGGACCCGCGGGGGAGGCTAATGAAAAACTGTTTTTT
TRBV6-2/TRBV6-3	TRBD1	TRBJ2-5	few	CASSYPGQGRETQYF	TGTGCCAGCAGTTACCCCGGACAGGGTAGGGAGACCCAGTACTTC
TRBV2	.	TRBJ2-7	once	CASTKRRDWEFYEQYF	TGTGCCAGCACCAAGAGGAGGGACTGGGAATTCTACGAGCAGTACTTC
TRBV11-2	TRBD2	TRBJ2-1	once	CASSLVASGGSSSYNEQFF	TGTGCCAGCAGCTTAGTAGCTAGCGGGGGGTCGAGCTCCTACAATGAGCAGTTCTTC
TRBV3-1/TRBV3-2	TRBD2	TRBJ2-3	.	CASSQAMPGTSGDTQYF	TGTGCCAGCAGCCAAGCGATGCCCGGGACTAGCGGAGATACGCAGTATTTT
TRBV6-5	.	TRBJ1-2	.	CASSLGPVYGYTF	TGTGCCAGCAGCCTTGGGCCGGTCTATGGCTACACCTTC
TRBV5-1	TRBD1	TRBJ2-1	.	CASGAGDSSYNEQFF	TGCGCCAGCGGGGCTGGGGACAGCTCCTACAATGAGCAGTTCTTC
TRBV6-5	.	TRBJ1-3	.	CASSFDFSSGNTIYF	TGTGCCAGCAGTTTTGATTTCAGCTCTGGAAACACCATATATTTT
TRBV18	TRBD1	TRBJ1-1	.	CASSPTGTGGGTEAFF	TGTGCCAGCTCACCGACAGGGACGGGAGGGGGCACTGAAGCTTTCTTT
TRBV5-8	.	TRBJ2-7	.	CASSLGRIGYEQYF	TGTGCCAGCAGCTTGGGGAGAATAGGCTACGAGCAGTACTTC
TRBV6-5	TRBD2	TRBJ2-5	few	CASRPGTSLETQYF	TGTGCCAGCAGGCCCGGGACTAGCCTTGAGACCCAGTACTTC
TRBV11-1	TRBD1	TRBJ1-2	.	CASSRDRRNYGYTF	TGTGCCAGCAGTCGGGACAGGCGTAACTATGGCTACACCTTC
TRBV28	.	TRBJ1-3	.	CASSLYQARGNTIYF	TGTGCCAGCAGTTTATATCAAGCGCGGGGAAACACCATATATTTT